This T cell receptor beta chain is drawn from a study of shared clonotypes between healthy human individuals. Study summary: Plates per donor: three CD4 naive, three CD4 memory, two CD8 naive, one CD8 memory.

This clone turned up a few times. The antigen is not known. Trimming stripped 7 bases from V and 7 bases from J, with 19 bases between. Germline V lookup: CDR1 LNHDA, CDR2 SQIVND (reference sequence). This CDR3 has 15 residues. Libraries were prepared by immunoSEQ multiplex PCR; TCRdb keeps only in-frame clonotypes and omits some of them. In the table there are about 1 million clones, approximately 80% of which are singletons. Findings of the study overall: A generally larger estimated richness was seen in naive subsets than in memory subsets. Rarefaction demonstrated incomplete sorted-subset sequencing despite large depth.

The chain joins TRBV19 to TRBJ2-2; a possible D gene is TRBD2 (6 bases). The sample was memory CD4+ T cells from PBMCs. The subset is: CD45RA-negative fraction. This clonotype was obtained from a young man in good health. Some clones in this sample may be carry-over from other donors' samples. The CDR3 DNA reads TGTGCCAGTACCCTCTACATGGGAGGAGGCGGGGAGCTGTTTTTT. It yields the protein CASTLYMGGGGELFF.